Below, 14 T cell receptor beta chains from the same sample are listed, as sequenced in a study of T-cell memory formation after mild COVID-19. TCRdb used MiXCR to reprocess the 5' RACE reads, holding one entry per CDR3 protein. The repertoire consists of hundreds of thousands of distinct CDR3 sequences, with around 17% occurring once and the leading ten covering roughly a fifth. Sequencing was performed on PBMCs or a T cell subset sorted from them (not recorded which). These receptors were obtained from a man aged 18 to 29 who had mild COVID-19 (a few samples of this study predate the infection). Cell type and time point are not known.

A few counts support this clonotype. CDR3 nucleotides: TGTGCCATCAGGAGCGCAGATACGCAGTATTTT. As protein: CAIRSADTQYF. The J gene is TRBJ2-3, the V gene TRBV10-3; no definite D call. The CDR3 totals 11 residues. CDR1 is ENHRY and CDR2 is SYGVKD in the germline V gene. V was pared by 6 bases and J by 4 bases, with 5 bases between.

This clonotype was recorded a few times. The chain carries TRBV29-1 and TRBJ1-1; no firm D call. V lost 1 base, J lost 1 base, and 4 bases lay in between. There are 12 residues in the CDR3. In germline, CDR1 is SQVTM, CDR2 ANQGSEA. The CDR3 region is CSVEAPNTEAFF. The CDR3 nucleotides read TGCAGCGTTGAAGCTCCGAACACTGAAGCTTTCTTT.

This clonotype was seen a handful of times. This chain joins TRBV12-3 or TRBV12-4 and TRBJ2-2, with TRBD1 as a possible D gene (6 bases). This CDR3 has 14 amino acids. The germline V and J ends were trimmed by 5 bases and 4 bases, with 11 bases remaining between them. CDR3 coding DNA: TGTGCCAGCAGTACAGGGTTCGGCACCGGGGAGCTGTTTTTT. Amino acids: CASSTGFGTGELFF.

The chain joins TRBV7-9 to TRBJ1-4; D is unresolved. The CDR3 runs 14 residues. Looked up from germline, CDR1 is SEHNR and CDR2 is FQNEAQ (reference sequence). The V gene lost 1 base and the J gene lost 5 bases, with 8 bases spanning the gap. CDR3 in amino acids: CASSLVEANEKLFF. DNA for the CDR3: TGTGCCAGCAGCTTAGTGGAGGCCAATGAAAAACTGTTTTTT.

The chain carries TRBV4-1 and TRBJ2-7; D unclear. CDR1 and CDR2 from the germline V gene are MGHRA and YSYEKL. Trimming removed 1 base at V and 1 base at J, with 8 bases between. This CDR3 has 14 amino acids. CDR3 residues: CASSQGTVSYEQYV. CDR3 coding DNA: TGCGCCAGCAGCCAAGGGACCGTTTCCTACGAGCAGTACGTC.

This sequence joins TRBV29-1 and TRBJ1-2; D remains unclear. The germline V and J ends were trimmed by 0 bases and 2 bases, with 7 bases remaining between them. The CDR3 is made up of 13 amino acids. Germline loops: CDR1 SQVTM, CDR2 ANQGSEA. The CDR3 loop reads CSVEDGTNYGYTF. Here the CDR3 DNA reads TGCAGCGTTGAAGATGGCACCAACTATGGCTACACCTTC.

In this sample, this clonotype turned up a few times. This chain connects TRBV6-8 to TRBJ2-2; 10 nucleotides align to TRBD2. Germline loops: CDR1 MNHGY, CDR2 SAAAGT. V lost 9 bases to trimming and J lost 5 bases; unmatched junction nucleotides: 9. CDR3 length: 15 amino acids. The CDR3 DNA sequence: TGTGCCAGGCGAACTAGCGGGATCGTGACCGGGGAGCTGTTTTTT. It is translated as CARRTSGIVTGELFF.

The chain joins TRBV10-3 to TRBJ2-1; the match to TRBD2 covers 11 bases. CDR3 length: 15 residues. Per the germline V gene, CDR1 is ENHRY and CDR2 is SYGVKD. V was clipped by 6 bases and J by 3 bases; unmatched bases: 4. This CDR3 is CAISLTSGGYNEQFF. The CDR3 DNA follows: TGTGCCATCAGCCTTACTAGCGGGGGCTACAATGAGCAGTTCTTC.

This clonotype was seen a few times. V gene TRBV7-9 combines with J gene TRBJ2-1; D is perhaps TRBD1 or TRBD2 (5 bases each). The CDR3 covers 15 residues. CDR1 SEHNR and CDR2 FQNEAQ come from the germline V gene (reference sequence). Trimming pared 5 bases from V and 0 bases from J, leaving 11 bases between. CDR3 nucleotides: TGTGCCAGCAGCCCCCCGAGGGGCTCCTACAATGAGCAGTTCTTC. It specifies CASSPPRGSYNEQFF.

This clonotype was seen a few times. The chain recombines TRBV7-9 with TRBJ1-1, with unresolved D. CDR1 is SEHNR, CDR2 FQNEAQ, per germline (reference sequence). There are 14 residues in the CDR3. V gave up 4 bases and J gave up 0 bases, with 9 bases separating them. The CDR3, as DNA: TGTGCCAGCAGCTCCACCGGGGTGAACACTGAAGCTTTCTTT. Amino acids: CASSSTGVNTEAFF.

Ten or more counts support this clonotype. The gene calls are TRBV5-1 and TRBJ1-5, with TRBD1 matching 7 bases. V lost 4 bases and J lost 0; bases outside the gene matches: 13. The germline V gene encodes CDR1 SGHRS and CDR2 YFSETQ. The CDR3 is made up of 18 amino acids. CDR3 bases: TGCGCCAGCAGCGGACACCGGGACAGACTTTATAGCAATCAGCCCCAGCATTTT. It codes for CASSGHRDRLYSNQPQHF.

This chain connects TRBV6-5 to TRBJ1-4; D perhaps matches TRBD1 (5 bases). The CDR3 has 15 residues. Germline V gene lookup returns CDR1 MNHEY and CDR2 SVGAGI. Trimming left V 8 bases short and J 0 bases short, with 13 bases between. CDR3 loop: CASSWGIPTNEKLFF. The CDR3 nucleotides read TGTGCCAGCTCGTGGGGGATCCCAACTAATGAAAAACTGTTTTTT.

The chain couples TRBV12-3 or TRBV12-4 to TRBJ2-2; a weak D match, TRBD1 (5 bases). This CDR3 has 17 amino acids. V was cut by 7 bases and J by 1 base, with 19 bases left in between. The chain's CDR3 is CASNIHTGTLNTGELFF. DNA of the CDR3: TGTGCCAGCAATATACACACAGGAACTTTGAACACCGGGGAGCTGTTTTTT.

At least ten counts were recorded for this clonotype. The chain couples TRBV12-3 or TRBV12-4 to TRBJ2-5; D ambiguous. V lost 6 bases and J 0 bases, leaving 5 bases between the germline ends. CDR3 size: 12 residues. Here the CDR3 DNA reads TGTGCCAGCAGCCGGGACCAAGAGACCCAGTACTTC. Residues: CASSRDQETQYF.